These 26 T cell receptor beta chains were all obtained from the same sample, sequenced in a study of early T cells in non-severe SARS-CoV-2 infection. TCRdb itself ran the 5' RACE reads through MiXCR, one entry per CDR3 protein. The repertoire holds some 64,000 distinct CDR3 sequences, with approximately 9.2% as singletons. The sequenced sample was whole blood, obtained at baseline. Every receptor here comes from an adult who was a healthcare worker with PCR-confirmed SARS-CoV-2 infection or an uninfected control (not recorded which).

This chain connects TRBV10-3 to TRBJ2-7; 7 bases match TRBD1. Unmatched junction bases numbered 1, after V lost 6 bases and J lost 5 bases. Germline V gene data show CDR1 as ENHRY and CDR2 as SYGVKD. The CDR3 spans 11 residues. For the CDR3, the DNA is TGTGCCATCAGAACAGGGGACGAGCAGTACTTC. Its protein product is CAIRTGDEQYF.

This clonotype was seen ten or more times. This chain joins TRBV5-6 and TRBJ2-1; D gene unclear. CDR1 and CDR2 (germline): SGHDT, YYEEEE. Trimming stripped 4 bases from V and 10 bases from J, with 12 bases between. The CDR3 extends over 12 amino acids. CDR3 DNA sequence: TGTGCCAGCAGCCGGTGGCGGAACGAGCAGTTCTTC. This translates into CASSRWRNEQFF.

This clonotype was picked up many times. The rearrangement links TRBV5-4 to TRBJ1-2; the D gene is possibly TRBD1 (6 bases). V gave up 3 bases and J gave up 3 bases, with 15 bases separating them. The CDR3 length is 15 residues. CDR1 and CDR2 from the germline V gene are SGHNT and YYREEE (reference sequence). The CDR3 DNA reads as TGTGCCAGCAGCTCGGCCTTAAAGGGGGACTATGGCTACACCTTC. Its protein is CASSSALKGDYGYTF.

V gene TRBV27 combines with J gene TRBJ2-3; TRBD2 is a possible D gene (6 bases). The CDR3 has 15 amino acids. Germline CDR1 and CDR2: MNHEY and SMNVEV (reference sequence). V was trimmed by 3 bases and J by 2 bases, leaving 12 bases between them. The CDR3 loop is CASSLVEGLTDTQYF. As DNA, the CDR3 is TGTGCCAGCAGTTTGGTGGAGGGACTCACAGATACGCAGTATTTT.

The chain joins TRBV7-9 to TRBJ2-3; 11 nucleotides align to TRBD1. V shed 4 bases, J shed 5 bases, and the junction held 5 bases outside the gene matches. This CDR3 spans 15 amino acids. The germline gives CDR1 SEHNR, CDR2 FQNEAQ (reference sequence). DNA of the CDR3: TGTGCCAGCAGCTGGGGACAGGGGGAAGAAGATACGCAGTATTTT. Translated, it gives CASSWGQGEEDTQYF.

The sample holds many counts of this clonotype. V usage is TRBV11-2 and J usage is TRBJ2-5; D is uncertain. V lost 1 base, J lost 0 bases, and 15 bases lay in between. Looked up from germline, CDR1 is SGHAT and CDR2 is FQNNGV. This CDR3 contains 17 residues. The CDR3, as DNA: TGTGCCAGCAGCTTAGGGGCAACGCCGGGCCACCAAGAGACCCAGTACTTC. Protein: CASSLGATPGHQETQYF. Supplemented by reference TRBV11-2 and TRBJ2-5, the full variable domain reads EAGVAQSPRYKIIEKRQSVAFWCNPISGHATLYWYQQILGQGPKLLIQFQNNGVVDDSQLPKDRFSAERLKGVDSTLKIQPAKLEDSAVYLCASSLGATPGHQETQYFGPGTRLLVL.

This clonotype came up a few times. CDR3 sequence: CASTPMGQFSNQPQHF. CDR3 bases: TGTGCCAGTACCCCGATGGGACAGTTTAGCAATCAGCCCCAGCATTTT. The chain is built from TRBV19 and TRBJ1-5, with TRBD1 matching 7 bases. The V segment lost 7 bases and the J segment 0 bases; nucleotides outside the gene matches: 9. Germline lookup yields CDR1 LNHDA and CDR2 SQIVND (reference sequence). This CDR3 region has 16 residues.

The chain's CDR3 is CASSVVENTGELFF. CDR3 DNA: TGTGCCAGCAGCGTAGTTGAGAACACCGGGGAGCTGTTTTTT. This sequence joins TRBV9 and TRBJ2-2; D unclear. V was shortened by 0 bases and J by 1 base, with 4 bases between the two germline ends. CDR3 length: 14 residues. Germline loops: CDR1 SGDLS, CDR2 YYNGEE.

The chain couples TRBV11-3 to TRBJ2-6, with unresolved D. Trimming left V 2 bases short and J 3 bases short, with 2 bases between. Germline values: CDR1 SGHNT, CDR2 YENEEA. The CDR3 length is 13 residues. CDR3 coding DNA: TGTGCCAGCAGCTTAAATGGGGCCAACGTCCTGACTTTC. It codes for CASSLNGANVLTF.

This clonotype was counted many times. The chain uses TRBV18 and TRBJ2-1; maybe TRBD2 (5 bases). Germline V lookup: CDR1 KGHSH, CDR2 LQKENI. The V gene lost 2 bases and the J gene lost 2 bases, with 10 bases spanning the gap. This CDR3 has 15 residues. CDR3 amino acids: CASSPMAGTYNEQFF. CDR3 in DNA: TGTGCCAGCTCACCAATGGCGGGCACCTACAATGAGCAGTTCTTC. Supplemented by reference TRBV18 and TRBJ2-1, the full variable domain reads NAGVMQNPRHLVRRRGQEARLRCSPMKGHSHVYWYRQLPEEGLKFMVYLQKENIIDESGMPKERFSAEFPKEGPSILRIQQVVRGDSAAYFCASSPMAGTYNEQFFGPGTRLTVL.

This clonotype was detected only a few times. This may be a read error: a much more frequent sequence differs by one nucleotide. J is TRBJ2-1 and V is TRBV7-2; 10 bases fit TRBD2. There are 15 residues in the CDR3. V lost 1 base and J lost 8; bases outside the gene matches: 5. Germline values: CDR1 SGHTA, CDR2 FQGNSA. CDR3 coding DNA: TGTGCCAGCAGCTTAGGGCTAGCGGGAGTAGATGAGCAGTTCTTC. It specifies CASSLGLAGVDEQFF. Supplemented by reference TRBV7-2 and TRBJ2-1, the full variable domain reads GAGVSQSPSNKVTEKGKDVELRCDPISGHTALYWYRQSLGQGLEFLIYFQGNSAPDKSGLPSDRFSAERTGGSVSTLTIQRTQQEDSAVYLCASSLGLAGVDEQFFGPGTRLTVL.

This clonotype showed up just a few times. The rearrangement joins TRBV18 to TRBJ1-1, with D possibly TRBD1 on 6 matching bases. The CDR3 covers 15 residues. Trimming shortened V by 3 bases and J by 0 bases, and 11 bases separated the two germline ends. From germline, CDR1 is KGHSH and CDR2 LQKENI. The CDR3 sequence: CASSPQQGMNTEAFF. The CDR3 coding sequence is TGTGCCAGCTCACCCCAGCAGGGGATGAACACTGAAGCTTTCTTT. Full variable domain (remainder filled in from reference TRBV18 and TRBJ1-1): NAGVMQNPRHLVRRRGQEARLRCSPMKGHSHVYWYRQLPEEGLKFMVYLQKENIIDESGMPKERFSAEFPKEGPSILRIQQVVRGDSAAYFCASSPQQGMNTEAFFGQGTRLTVV.

The sample holds many counts of this clonotype. The DNA for the CDR3 is TGTGCCAGCAGCCGAAGCAGCGGGAGGTCGGGATCCGGGGAGCTGTTTTTT. Protein: CASSRSSGRSGSGELFF. The chain has TRBV3-1 and TRBJ2-2, with 9 bases lining up with TRBD2. The trim removed 4 bases at V and 6 bases at J, leaving 12 bases unmatched. The CDR3 runs 17 residues. Germline CDR1 LGHDT, CDR2 YNNKEL (reference sequence). The whole variable domain, remainder taken from reference TRBV3-1 and TRBJ2-2, is DTAVSQTPKYLVTQMGNDKSIKCEQNLGHDTMYWYKQDSKKFLKIMFSYNNKELIINETVPNRFSPKSPDKAHLNLHINSLELGDSAVYFCASSRSSGRSGSGELFFGEGSRLTVL.

The gene calls are TRBV12-3 or TRBV12-4 and TRBJ2-7, with D perhaps assigned TRBD1 or TRBD2 (5 bases each). V gave up 6 bases and J gave up 7 bases, with 25 bases separating them. The CDR3 is 16 amino acids. DNA for the CDR3: TGTGCCAGCAGCCCGAGCCGGTCAGGGACGCTTGGGGAGCAGTACTTC. Translating it yields CASSPSRSGTLGEQYF.

The chain has TRBV18 and TRBJ2-3, with D tentatively TRBD2 (6 bases). Germline V CDR1 and CDR2: KGHSH, LQKENI. V was trimmed by 0 bases and J by 0 bases, leaving 13 bases between them. The CDR3 spans 17 residues. The CDR3 loop reads CASSPPLGSASTDTQYF. For the CDR3, the DNA is TGTGCCAGCTCACCACCCCTCGGGAGCGCTAGCACAGATACGCAGTATTTT.

This clonotype has just a few counts. A much larger clone lies a single base off, so this may be a read error. V gene TRBV7-2 combines with J gene TRBJ1-3; D is possibly TRBD1 (5 bases). The CDR3 loop spans 15 amino acids. Looked up from germline, CDR1 is SGHTA and CDR2 is FQGNSA. V gave up 3 bases and J gave up 6 bases, with 15 bases separating them. As DNA, the CDR3 is TGTGCCAGCAGCTTCGGGCAGGGCGAGGAAAACACCATATATTTT. Encoded protein: CASSFGQGEENTIYF.

This clonotype was seen at least ten times. The rearrangement uses TRBV4-2 and TRBJ2-7; 9 bases align to TRBD2. The CDR3 consists of 15 residues. Germline values: CDR1 LGHNA, CDR2 YNFKEQ. Losses at the gene ends were 4 bases for V and 6 bases for J; bases not matched to a gene: 10. The CDR3 sequence is CASSPTDGTSLEQYF. In DNA, the CDR3 is TGTGCCAGCAGCCCAACCGACGGGACTAGCCTCGAGCAGTACTTC.

The table lists this clonotype with a few counts. The chain recombines TRBV9 with TRBJ1-1; no clear D. Looked up from germline, CDR1 is SGDLS and CDR2 is YYNGEE. The CDR3 runs 13 residues. The ends were cut back, 2 bases at V and 1 base at J, with 6 bases in the middle. CDR3 bases: TGTGCCAGCAGCGTCAAAGAGAACACTGAAGCTTTCTTT. Its translation is CASSVKENTEAFF.

This chain uses TRBV12-3 or TRBV12-4 with TRBJ2-2, with D uncertain. Trimming stripped 5 bases from V and 3 bases from J, with 7 bases between. CDR3 length equals 13 residues. The CDR3 spells CASSLWDTGELFF. The CDR3 DNA follows: TGTGCCAGCAGTCTATGGGACACCGGGGAGCTGTTTTTT.

This clonotype appeared many times. The rearrangement uses TRBV20-1 and TRBJ2-7, with TRBD2 matching over 10 bases. This CDR3 has 13 amino acids. In germline, CDR1 is DFQATT, CDR2 SNEGSKA (reference sequence). V shed 0 bases and J 9 bases; nucleotides not matched to a gene: 5. Here the CDR3 DNA reads TGCAGTGCTAGAGATGTGAGGACTAGCGGGCAGTACTTC. Amino acid sequence: CSARDVRTSGQYF.

This clonotype was seen a handful of times. The chain combines TRBV6-5 with TRBJ2-6; TRBD2 is a possible D gene (6 bases). There are 16 residues in the CDR3. Germline V gene data show CDR1 as MNHEY and CDR2 as SVGAGI. Trimming cost V 6 bases and J 0 bases, with 12 bases left between them. The CDR3 sequence: CASRGPGSSGANVLTF. CDR3 DNA: TGTGCCAGCAGGGGCCCCGGGAGCTCTGGGGCCAACGTCCTGACTTTC.

This clonotype was counted ten times or more. The chain links TRBV25-1 to TRBJ1-5; a weak D match, TRBD1 (5 bases). The CDR3 loop spans 15 amino acids. Germline CDR1 is MGHDK and CDR2 is SYGVNS. Trimming removed 5 bases from V and 3 bases from J, with 14 bases in between. CDR3: CASSRGKGANQPQHF. DNA of the CDR3: TGTGCCAGCAGTCGAGGGAAAGGGGCCAATCAGCCCCAGCATTTT. The full variable domain, its missing parts supplied by reference TRBV25-1 and TRBJ1-5, is EADIYQTPRYLVIGTGKKITLECSQTMGHDKMYWYQQDPGMELHLIHYSYGVNSTEKGDLSSESTVSRIRTEHFPLTLESARPSHTSQYLCASSRGKGANQPQHFGDGTRLSIL.

The chain links TRBV4-3 to TRBJ2-3, with a possible D match to TRBD2 (5 bases). CDR3 length: 15 amino acids. Per the germline V gene, CDR1 is LGHNA and CDR2 is YSLEER. V dropped 1 base and J dropped 5 bases, with 13 bases sitting between them. CDR3 sequence reads: CASSQASRELDTQYF. The DNA of the CDR3 is TGCGCCAGCAGCCAAGCTTCGAGGGAGTTAGATACGCAGTATTTT.

The DNA for the CDR3 is TGTGCTAGTGGTTTGATTTCCGGGGTGCCTCGCGAGCAGTACTTC. Protein product: CASGLISGVPREQYF. The chain employs TRBV12-5 and TRBJ2-7; D is perhaps TRBD2 (5 bases). The CDR3 contains 15 residues. V lost 2 bases to trimming and J lost 6 bases, with 17 bases between them. Germline values: CDR1 LGHNT, CDR2 FRNRAP.

About this clonotype itself: A much larger clonotype is one base distant, so this may be a read error. The chain combines TRBV7-9 with TRBJ1-4; possibly TRBD1 for D (5 bases). The CDR3 is made up of 14 amino acids. In germline, CDR1 is SEHNR, CDR2 FQNEAQ (reference sequence). CDR3 coding DNA: TGTGCCGGCAGCAGGGAAGAGGGTAATGAAAAACTGTTTTTT. This sequence encodes CAGSREEGNEKLFF.

This clonotype was seen a single time. CDR3 residues: CASSLPQQETQYF. CDR3 nucleotide sequence: TGTGCCAGCAGCTTGCCCCAACAAGAGACCCAGTACTTC. V is TRBV7-8 and J is TRBJ2-5; D gene unclear. The CDR3 runs to 13 residues. Trimming stripped 3 bases from V and 2 bases from J, with 7 bases between. CDR1 is SGHVS, CDR2 FQNEAQ, per germline. The variable domain in full, with the rest retrieved from reference TRBV7-8 and TRBJ2-5, is GAGVSQSPRYKVAKRGQDVALRCDPISGHVSLFWYQQALGQGPEFLTYFQNEAQLDKSGLPSDRFFAERPEGSVSTLKIQRTQQEDSAVYLCASSLPQQETQYFGPGTRLLVL.